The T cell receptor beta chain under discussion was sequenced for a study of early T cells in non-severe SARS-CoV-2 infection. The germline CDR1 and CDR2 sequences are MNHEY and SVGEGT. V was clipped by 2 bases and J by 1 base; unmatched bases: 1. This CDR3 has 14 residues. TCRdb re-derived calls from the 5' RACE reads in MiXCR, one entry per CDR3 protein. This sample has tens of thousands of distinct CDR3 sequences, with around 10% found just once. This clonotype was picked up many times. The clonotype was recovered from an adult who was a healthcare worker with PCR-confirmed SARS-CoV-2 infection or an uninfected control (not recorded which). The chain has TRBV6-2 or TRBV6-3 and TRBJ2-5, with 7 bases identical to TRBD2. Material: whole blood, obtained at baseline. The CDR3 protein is CASSYGTIQETQYF. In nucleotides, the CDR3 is TGTGCCAGCAGTTACGGGACTATCCAAGAGACCCAGTACTTC.